These T cell receptor beta chains were read from a single sample in a study of beta chain features in type 1 diabetes. The table came from immunoSEQ multiplex PCR; TCRdb's copy has only in-frame clones and leaves some out. The data contain around 140,000 clones, 13% of them seen just once; the ten biggest clones take up approximately 1.3%. Source material: central memory CD4+ T cells from blood. Receptors were obtained from a man aged 18-30 years with type 1 diabetes. CDR3s include the opening cysteine and the closing phenylalanine or tryptophan. The D gene is left open where the match is weak. Size tells how often a clone was seen (once, few, many) or the class of an expanded clone, and some rows leave it out.

CDR3nt: TGTGCCATCGGGTACGAGCAGTACTTC; CDR3aa: CAIGYEQYF; abundance: NA; v_gene: TRBV10-3; j_gene: TRBJ2-7; d_gene: NA
CDR3nt: TGTGCCAGCGCCGGGACTAGCAACGACAATGAGCAGTTCTTC; CDR3aa: CASAGTSNDNEQFF; abundance: NA; v_gene: TRBV2; j_gene: TRBJ2-1; d_gene: TRBD2
CDR3nt: TGTGCCAGCAGCTTAGAGTTGACAGGGAGGGGGGGGACCCAGTACTTC; CDR3aa: CASSLELTGRGGTQYF; abundance: few; v_gene: TRBV7-8; j_gene: TRBJ2-5; d_gene: NA
CDR3nt: TGCGCCAGCAGCCAAGATCCGAGACTAGTTGTAGAGACCCAGTACTTC; CDR3aa: CASSQDPRLVVETQYF; abundance: NA; v_gene: TRBV4-1; j_gene: TRBJ2-5; d_gene: NA
CDR3nt: TGTGCAAGTCGCTTTATGGGTGGGACAGGCTCTGGAAACACCATATATTTT; CDR3aa: CASRFMGGTGSGNTIYF; abundance: few; v_gene: TRBV12-2; j_gene: TRBJ1-3; d_gene: NA
CDR3nt: TGCACCAGCAGTCATGCATGTTTGTGCACAAGTCGGGCCAACGTCCTGACTTTC; CDR3aa: CTSSHACLCTSRANVLTF; abundance: NA; v_gene: TRBV1; j_gene: TRBJ2-6; d_gene: NA
CDR3nt: TGCAGCGTTGGGACAGGGATACAAGAGACCCAGTACTTC; CDR3aa: CSVGTGIQETQYF; abundance: NA; v_gene: TRBV29-1; j_gene: TRBJ2-5; d_gene: TRBD1
CDR3nt: TGTGCCAGCAGCTTAGGGGCGGGGGCCAACACAGATACGCAGTATTTT; CDR3aa: CASSLGAGANTDTQYF; abundance: NA; v_gene: TRBV11-2; j_gene: TRBJ2-3; d_gene: NA
CDR3nt: TGTGCCAGCAGTGAAGTCTCAGGGGGGGGAGATACGCAGTATTTT; CDR3aa: CASSEVSGGGDTQYF; abundance: few; v_gene: TRBV6-1; j_gene: TRBJ2-3; d_gene: NA
CDR3nt: TGTGCCAGCTCACCGATTGAGGGGGGGCGATCACCCCTCCACTTT; CDR3aa: CASSPIEGGRSPLHF; abundance: NA; v_gene: TRBV18; j_gene: TRBJ1-6; d_gene: NA
CDR3nt: TGCGCCAGCAGCATGGGACAGCCCTACCAAGAGACCCAGTACTTC; CDR3aa: CASSMGQPYQETQYF; abundance: NA; v_gene: TRBV5-1; j_gene: TRBJ2-5; d_gene: TRBD1
CDR3nt: TGTGCCAGCAGCTCCCCCCGGGACGAGCAGTACTTC; CDR3aa: CASSSPRDEQYF; abundance: many; v_gene: TRBV7-6; j_gene: TRBJ2-7; d_gene: NA
CDR3nt: TGTGCCAGCAGCAAATCCCCGAGGGGGAAGGGAAGCACTGGGGCCAACGTCCTGACTTTC; CDR3aa: CASSKSPRGKGSTGANVLTF; abundance: NA; v_gene: TRBV21-1; j_gene: TRBJ2-6; d_gene: NA
CDR3nt: TGCGCCAGCAGCCCTGACCATACCAATCAGCCCCAGCATTTT; CDR3aa: CASSPDHTNQPQHF; abundance: NA; v_gene: TRBV4-1; j_gene: TRBJ1-5; d_gene: NA
CDR3nt: TGTGCCAGCACCCTTGGGACGATGAACGAGCAGTACTTC; CDR3aa: CASTLGTMNEQYF; abundance: NA; v_gene: TRBV2; j_gene: TRBJ2-7; d_gene: NA
CDR3nt: TGTTCCTTGGGACCGTCTAACTATGGCTACACCTTC; CDR3aa: CSLGPSNYGYTF; abundance: NA; v_gene: TRBV30; j_gene: TRBJ1-2; d_gene: NA
CDR3nt: TGTGCCACCAGCGAACAACTCAATGAGCAGTTCTTC; CDR3aa: CATSEQLNEQFF; abundance: few; v_gene: TRBV15; j_gene: TRBJ2-1; d_gene: NA
CDR3nt: TGTGCCAGCAGTTACGATGGGTACTACGAGCAGTACTTC; CDR3aa: CASSYDGYYEQYF; abundance: NA; v_gene: TRBV6-5; j_gene: TRBJ2-7; d_gene: NA
CDR3nt: TGTGCCAGCAGCGTAGTTGGGACAGGGGTCCAAGAGACCCAGTACTTC; CDR3aa: CASSVVGTGVQETQYF; abundance: few; v_gene: TRBV9; j_gene: TRBJ2-5; d_gene: TRBD1
CDR3nt: TGTGCCATCAGCGTGCAAAACCTGAGGAATGGCTACACCTTC; CDR3aa: CAISVQNLRNGYTF; abundance: few; v_gene: TRBV10-3; j_gene: TRBJ1-2; d_gene: NA
CDR3nt: TGTGCCAGCAGCCAACTAGCGGGGCCCTCCTACGAGCAGTACTTC; CDR3aa: CASSQLAGPSYEQYF; abundance: once; v_gene: TRBV6-5; j_gene: TRBJ2-7; d_gene: TRBD2
CDR3nt: TGTGCCAGCAGCGGGGGGGGTTCCTACGAGCAGTACTTC; CDR3aa: CASSGGGSYEQYF; abundance: NA; v_gene: TRBV9; j_gene: TRBJ2-7; d_gene: TRBD2
CDR3nt: TGTGCCTGGAGTGGCCAGGGAACCCAGCCCCAGCATTTT; CDR3aa: CAWSGQGTQPQHF; abundance: few; v_gene: TRBV30; j_gene: TRBJ1-5; d_gene: NA
CDR3nt: TGTGCCAGCAGCCAAGATAGGACCTACGGGACCCAGTACTTC; CDR3aa: CASSQDRTYGTQYF; abundance: NA; v_gene: TRBV14; j_gene: TRBJ2-5; d_gene: NA
CDR3nt: TGCGCCAGCAGCCCGGAGGGCAGCAATTCACCCCTCCACTTT; CDR3aa: CASSPEGSNSPLHF; abundance: few; v_gene: TRBV5-1; j_gene: TRBJ1-6; d_gene: NA
CDR3nt: TGTGCCAGCTCATCTGGGAATCAGCCCCAGCATTTT; CDR3aa: CASSSGNQPQHF; abundance: many; v_gene: TRBV18; j_gene: TRBJ1-5; d_gene: NA
CDR3nt: TGTGCCACCACGAGCGGGGGGGCGAAAACAGATACGCAGTATTTT; CDR3aa: CATTSGGAKTDTQYF; abundance: NA; v_gene: TRBV15; j_gene: TRBJ2-3; d_gene: TRBD2
CDR3nt: TGTGCCTGGAGTGTACAGGGCTATAGCAATCAGCCCCAGCATTTT; CDR3aa: CAWSVQGYSNQPQHF; abundance: NA; v_gene: TRBV30; j_gene: TRBJ1-5; d_gene: NA
CDR3nt: TGTGCCAGCTCACCCCAAAGAGGGGGAAATTCACCCCTCCACTTT; CDR3aa: CASSPQRGGNSPLHF; abundance: NA; v_gene: TRBV18; j_gene: TRBJ1-6; d_gene: NA
CDR3nt: TGTGCCAGTAGTAGTGGCAGGGCGCTCGAGCAGTACTTC; CDR3aa: CASSSGRALEQYF; abundance: NA; v_gene: TRBV19; j_gene: TRBJ2-7; d_gene: NA
CDR3nt: TGTGCCAGCAGCGTTGGGAGCCACGAGCAGTACTTC; CDR3aa: CASSVGSHEQYF; abundance: many; v_gene: TRBV11-3; j_gene: TRBJ2-7; d_gene: NA
CDR3nt: TGTGCCACCAGCTTAGGGACGTACGAGCAGTACTTC; CDR3aa: CATSLGTYEQYF; abundance: NA; v_gene: TRBV15; j_gene: TRBJ2-7; d_gene: NA
CDR3nt: TGTGCCAGCAGCTGGGACGGAAGACTTGGCTATGGCTACACCTTC; CDR3aa: CASSWDGRLGYGYTF; abundance: NA; v_gene: TRBV7-2; j_gene: TRBJ1-2; d_gene: NA
CDR3nt: TGTGCCAGCAGCTTAGGACAGGGATATTCACCCCTCCACTTT; CDR3aa: CASSLGQGYSPLHF; abundance: few; v_gene: TRBV7-2; j_gene: TRBJ1-6; d_gene: TRBD1
CDR3nt: TGTGCCAGCAGTCCGGCTAGTGCCTACAATGAGCAGTTCTTC; CDR3aa: CASSPASAYNEQFF; abundance: NA; v_gene: TRBV28; j_gene: TRBJ2-1; d_gene: NA
CDR3nt: TGCGCCAGCAGCTCTGTGGGAGAACCTCGGGAGACCCAGTACTTC; CDR3aa: CASSSVGEPRETQYF; abundance: NA; v_gene: TRBV5-1; j_gene: TRBJ2-5; d_gene: NA
CDR3nt: TGTGCCACCCCACAACCACTAACAGGTCCCTCTGGGGCCAACGTCCTGACTTTC; CDR3aa: CATPQPLTGPSGANVLTF; abundance: once; v_gene: TRBV25-1; j_gene: TRBJ2-6; d_gene: NA
CDR3nt: TGTGCCAGCAGCAAAAAGCGTGTTAAGAACACTGAAGCTTTCTTT; CDR3aa: CASSKKRVKNTEAFF; abundance: NA; v_gene: TRBV21-1; j_gene: TRBJ1-1; d_gene: NA
CDR3nt: TGCGCCAGCAACGAGCCACAGGGCGTCTATGGCTACACCTTC; CDR3aa: CASNEPQGVYGYTF; abundance: NA; v_gene: TRBV5-1; j_gene: TRBJ1-2; d_gene: NA
CDR3nt: TGTGCTAGCAGCTTAGGGTTAGCCTCAATTCAAGAGACCCAGTACTTC; CDR3aa: CASSLGLASIQETQYF; abundance: NA; v_gene: TRBV7-7; j_gene: TRBJ2-5; d_gene: NA
CDR3nt: TGTGCCAGCAGCGGGGGACCCGGGAACACCATATATTTT; CDR3aa: CASSGGPGNTIYF; abundance: NA; v_gene: TRBV7-9; j_gene: TRBJ1-3; d_gene: NA
CDR3nt: TGTGCCAGCAGTTCCCGAGGGTACTATGGCTACACCTTC; CDR3aa: CASSSRGYYGYTF; abundance: few; v_gene: TRBV6-5; j_gene: TRBJ1-2; d_gene: NA
CDR3nt: TGTGCCAGCAGCTTAGGGTATAGTAGCACAGATACGCAGTATTTT; CDR3aa: CASSLGYSSTDTQYF; abundance: NA; v_gene: TRBV7-6; j_gene: TRBJ2-3; d_gene: NA
CDR3nt: TGTGCCAGCAGAAAAGACGGAAACTATGGCTACACCTTC; CDR3aa: CASRKDGNYGYTF; abundance: few; v_gene: TRBV6-5; j_gene: TRBJ1-2; d_gene: NA
CDR3nt: TGTGCCAGCAGCACTAGCGGGGGTGATCTGAACGAGCAGTACTTC; CDR3aa: CASSTSGGDLNEQYF; abundance: few; v_gene: TRBV9; j_gene: TRBJ2-7; d_gene: TRBD2
CDR3nt: TGTGCCAGCAGCTTAGCGAGGGCGATGAGGGATGAAGGTACTGAAGCTTTCTTT; CDR3aa: CASSLARAMRDEGTEAFF; abundance: NA; v_gene: TRBV7-8; j_gene: TRBJ1-1; d_gene: NA
CDR3nt: TGTGCCAGCAGCGCGGAGGAGCAGGGTATTCCGGGGCTGTTTTTT; CDR3aa: CASSAEEQGIPGLFF; abundance: few; v_gene: TRBV6-1; j_gene: TRBJ2-2; d_gene: NA
CDR3nt: TGTGCCAGCAGGGATTCACAGGTATCCGAGCAGTACTTC; CDR3aa: CASRDSQVSEQYF; abundance: NA; v_gene: TRBV6-1; j_gene: TRBJ2-7; d_gene: NA
CDR3nt: TGTGCCAGCAGCCTGGGCCTTGGGGAGAATTCACCCCTCCACTTT; CDR3aa: CASSLGLGENSPLHF; abundance: NA; v_gene: TRBV2; j_gene: TRBJ1-6; d_gene: NA
CDR3nt: TGCGCCAGCAGCTTGTGGGATTCTAGCACAGATACGCAGTATTTT; CDR3aa: CASSLWDSSTDTQYF; abundance: NA; v_gene: TRBV5-1; j_gene: TRBJ2-3; d_gene: NA
CDR3nt: TGTGCCAGCAGCTTAGCGCTGGGCAATGAGCAGTTCTTC; CDR3aa: CASSLALGNEQFF; abundance: many; v_gene: TRBV7-6; j_gene: TRBJ2-1; d_gene: NA
CDR3nt: TGTGCCAGCAGCCGGAACATGAACACTGAAGCTTTCTTT; CDR3aa: CASSRNMNTEAFF; abundance: NA; v_gene: TRBV14; j_gene: TRBJ1-1; d_gene: NA
CDR3nt: TGTGCCAGCGCTATAGCGGGCTCCTACGAGCAGTACTTC; CDR3aa: CASAIAGSYEQYF; abundance: medium-sized; v_gene: TRBV6-5; j_gene: TRBJ2-7; d_gene: TRBD2
CDR3nt: TGTGCCAGCAGCAAAAGTCGGGCCGAGGATGAAAAACTGTTTTTT; CDR3aa: CASSKSRAEDEKLFF; abundance: few; v_gene: TRBV21-1; j_gene: TRBJ1-4; d_gene: NA
CDR3nt: TGCGCCAGCAGCTTGTTCGGGACAGGTGGTGAAAAACTGTTTTTT; CDR3aa: CASSLFGTGGEKLFF; abundance: once; v_gene: TRBV5-1; j_gene: TRBJ1-4; d_gene: TRBD1
CDR3nt: TGCGCCAGCAGCTTGGATGCGGACCCACAAGAGACCCAGTACTTC; CDR3aa: CASSLDADPQETQYF; abundance: NA; v_gene: TRBV5-1; j_gene: TRBJ2-5; d_gene: NA
CDR3nt: TGTGCCATGCGGGGGACGGACCGAATGGGCACTGAAGCTTTCTTT; CDR3aa: CAMRGTDRMGTEAFF; abundance: many; v_gene: TRBV10-3; j_gene: TRBJ1-1; d_gene: NA
CDR3nt: TGTGCCATCAGTGACATGACAGTCGTGTCCTACAATGAGCAGTTCTTC; CDR3aa: CAISDMTVVSYNEQFF; abundance: NA; v_gene: TRBV10-3; j_gene: TRBJ2-1; d_gene: NA